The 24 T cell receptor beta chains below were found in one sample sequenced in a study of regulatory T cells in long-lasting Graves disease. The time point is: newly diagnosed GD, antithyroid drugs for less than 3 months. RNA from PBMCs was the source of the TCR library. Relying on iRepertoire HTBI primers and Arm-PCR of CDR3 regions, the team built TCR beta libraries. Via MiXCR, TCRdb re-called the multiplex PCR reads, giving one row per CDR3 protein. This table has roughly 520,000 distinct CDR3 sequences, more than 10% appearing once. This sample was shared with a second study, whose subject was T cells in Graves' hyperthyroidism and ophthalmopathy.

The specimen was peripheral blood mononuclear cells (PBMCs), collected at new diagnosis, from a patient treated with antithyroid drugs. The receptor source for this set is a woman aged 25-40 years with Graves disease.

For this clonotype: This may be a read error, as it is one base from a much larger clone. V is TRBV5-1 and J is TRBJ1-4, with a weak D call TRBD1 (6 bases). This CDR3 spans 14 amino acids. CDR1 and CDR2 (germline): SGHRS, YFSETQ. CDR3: CASSLWGANEKLFF. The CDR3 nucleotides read TGTGCCAGCAGCTTGTGGGGGGCGAATGAAAAACTGTTTTTT.

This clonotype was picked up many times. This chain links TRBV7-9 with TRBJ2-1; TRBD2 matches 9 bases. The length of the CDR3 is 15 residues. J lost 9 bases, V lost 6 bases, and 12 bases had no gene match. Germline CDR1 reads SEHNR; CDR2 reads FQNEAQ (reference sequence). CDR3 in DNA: TGTGCCAGCAGGAAAGGGGGCGGGAGGGCCAGTGAGCAGTTCTTC. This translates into CASRKGGGRASEQFF.

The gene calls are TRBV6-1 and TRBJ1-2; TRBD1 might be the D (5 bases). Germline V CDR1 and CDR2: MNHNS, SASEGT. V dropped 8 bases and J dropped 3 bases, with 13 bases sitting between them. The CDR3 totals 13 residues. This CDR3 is CASGRSRDYGYTF. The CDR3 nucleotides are TGTGCCAGCGGGAGGTCCAGGGACTATGGCTACACCTTC.

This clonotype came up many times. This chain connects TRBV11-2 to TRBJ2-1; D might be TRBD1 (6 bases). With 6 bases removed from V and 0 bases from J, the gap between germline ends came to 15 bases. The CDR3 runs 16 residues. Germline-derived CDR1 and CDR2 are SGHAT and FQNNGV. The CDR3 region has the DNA TGTGCCAGCAGTTTGGGGGCTTCAAGCTCCTACAATGAGCAGTTCTTC. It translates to CASSLGASSSYNEQFF.

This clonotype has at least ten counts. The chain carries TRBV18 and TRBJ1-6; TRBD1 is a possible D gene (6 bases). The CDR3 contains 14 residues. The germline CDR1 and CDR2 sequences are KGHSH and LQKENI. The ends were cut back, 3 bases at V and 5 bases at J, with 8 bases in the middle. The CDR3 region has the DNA TGTGCCAGCTCACCCTGGACAGATAATTCACCCCTCCACTTT. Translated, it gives CASSPWTDNSPLHF.

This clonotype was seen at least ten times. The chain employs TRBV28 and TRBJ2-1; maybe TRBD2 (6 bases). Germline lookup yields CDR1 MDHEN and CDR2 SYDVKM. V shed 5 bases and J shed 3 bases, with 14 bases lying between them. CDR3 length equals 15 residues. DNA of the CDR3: TGTGCCAGCAGTGCCTTAGCGGCCTACTACAATGAGCAGTTCTTC. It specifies CASSALAAYYNEQFF.

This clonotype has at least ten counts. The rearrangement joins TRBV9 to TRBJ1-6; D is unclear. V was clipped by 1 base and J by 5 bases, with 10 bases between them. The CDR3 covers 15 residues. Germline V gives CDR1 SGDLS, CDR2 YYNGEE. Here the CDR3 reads CASSVSLGNNSPLHF. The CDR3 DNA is TGTGCCAGCAGCGTATCCTTGGGCAATAATTCACCCCTCCACTTT.

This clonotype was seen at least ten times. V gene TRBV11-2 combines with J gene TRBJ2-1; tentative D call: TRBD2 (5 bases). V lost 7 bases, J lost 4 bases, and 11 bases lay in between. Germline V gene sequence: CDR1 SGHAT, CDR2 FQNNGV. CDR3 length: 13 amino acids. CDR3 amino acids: CASKREWYNEQFF. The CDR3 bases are TGTGCCAGCAAGAGGGAGTGGTACAATGAGCAGTTCTTC.

Here the CDR3 DNA reads TGTGCCAGCCCCGGGAAGGCAACTAGCGAGGCCAAAAACATTCAGTACTTC. This sequence encodes CASPGKATSEAKNIQYF. The V call is TRBV9, the J call TRBJ2-4; 7 bases align to TRBD2. The CDR3 covers 17 residues. Losses at the gene ends were 7 bases for V and 1 base for J; bases not matched to a gene: 14. Germline V gives CDR1 SGDLS, CDR2 YYNGEE.

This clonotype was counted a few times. As DNA, the CDR3 is TGTGCCAGCAGTTACCCCGCCGACAGGGATCAGCCCCAGCATTTT. This codes for CASSYPADRDQPQHF. This rearrangement joins TRBV6-2 or TRBV6-3 to TRBJ1-5; 7 nucleotides align to TRBD1. The V gene's germline CDR1 is MNHEY and CDR2 SVGEGT. This CDR3 has 15 residues. J was trimmed by 5 bases and V by 2 bases; bases with no gene match: 6.

DNA for the CDR3: TGTGCCATCGGGCGGGAGTCTAACGAGCAGTACTTC. Translating gives CAIGRESNEQYF. The chain carries TRBV10-3 and TRBJ2-7; 7 bases map to TRBD2. V dropped 8 bases and J dropped 5; count of bases not matched to a gene: 6. Germline-derived CDR1 and CDR2 are ENHRY and SYGVKD. There are 12 residues in the CDR3.

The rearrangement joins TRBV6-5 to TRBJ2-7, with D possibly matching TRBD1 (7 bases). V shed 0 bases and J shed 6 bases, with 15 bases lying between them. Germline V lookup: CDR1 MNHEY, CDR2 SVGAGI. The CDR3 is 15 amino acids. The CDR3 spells CASSYSPAGGFEQYF. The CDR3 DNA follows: TGTGCCAGCAGTTACTCCCCGGCAGGGGGGTTCGAGCAGTACTTC.

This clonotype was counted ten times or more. Written as DNA, the CDR3 is TGTGCCAGCTCACCACAACAGGGTAATGAAAAACTGTTTTTT. As protein: CASSPQQGNEKLFF. The chain has TRBV18 and TRBJ1-4, with D perhaps TRBD1 (6 bases). Between the trimmed V and J ends, which lost 1 base and 4 bases, there was a span of 7 bases. Germline assignment: CDR1 KGHSH and CDR2 LQKENI. CDR3 length equals 14 residues.

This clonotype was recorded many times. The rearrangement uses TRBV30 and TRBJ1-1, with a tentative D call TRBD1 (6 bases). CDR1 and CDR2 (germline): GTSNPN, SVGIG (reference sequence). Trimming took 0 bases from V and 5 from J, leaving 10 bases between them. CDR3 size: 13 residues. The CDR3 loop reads CAWSVIGGTEAFF. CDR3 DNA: TGTGCCTGGAGTGTAATAGGGGGGACTGAAGCTTTCTTT.

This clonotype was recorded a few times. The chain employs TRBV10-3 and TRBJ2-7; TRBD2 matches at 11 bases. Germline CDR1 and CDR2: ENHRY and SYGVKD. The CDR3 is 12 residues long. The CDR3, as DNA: TGTGCCATCAGCGGGGGACTAGCGGACCTATCTGTC. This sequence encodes CAISGGLADLSV.

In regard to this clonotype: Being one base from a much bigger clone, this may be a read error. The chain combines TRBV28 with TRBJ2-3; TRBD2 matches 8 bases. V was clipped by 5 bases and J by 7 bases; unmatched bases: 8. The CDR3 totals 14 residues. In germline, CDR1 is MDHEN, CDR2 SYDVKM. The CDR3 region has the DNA TGTGCCAGCAGTGTTAGCGGGGTCGAAAATACGCAGTATTTT. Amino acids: CASSVSGVENTQYF.

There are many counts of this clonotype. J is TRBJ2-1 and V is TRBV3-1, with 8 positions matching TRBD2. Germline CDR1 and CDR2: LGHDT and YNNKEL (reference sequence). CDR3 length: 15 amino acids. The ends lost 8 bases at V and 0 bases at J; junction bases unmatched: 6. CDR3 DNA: TGTGCCAGCTCCGGGGGGGATCCCTCCTACAATGAGCAGTTCTTC. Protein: CASSGGDPSYNEQFF.

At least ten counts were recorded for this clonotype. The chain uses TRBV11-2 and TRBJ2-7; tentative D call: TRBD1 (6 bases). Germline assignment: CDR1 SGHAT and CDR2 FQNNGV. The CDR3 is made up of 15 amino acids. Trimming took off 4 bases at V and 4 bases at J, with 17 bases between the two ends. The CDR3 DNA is TGTGCCAGCAGCTCGGCCGGGACACTATTTTACGAGCAGTACTTC. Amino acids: CASSSAGTLFYEQYF.

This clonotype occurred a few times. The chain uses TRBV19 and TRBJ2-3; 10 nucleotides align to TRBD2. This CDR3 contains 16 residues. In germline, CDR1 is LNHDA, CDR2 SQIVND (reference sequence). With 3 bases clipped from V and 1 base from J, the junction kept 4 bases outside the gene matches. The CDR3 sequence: CASSMAGTSGTDTQYF. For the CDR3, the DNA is TGTGCCAGTAGTATGGCCGGGACTAGCGGCACAGATACGCAGTATTTT.

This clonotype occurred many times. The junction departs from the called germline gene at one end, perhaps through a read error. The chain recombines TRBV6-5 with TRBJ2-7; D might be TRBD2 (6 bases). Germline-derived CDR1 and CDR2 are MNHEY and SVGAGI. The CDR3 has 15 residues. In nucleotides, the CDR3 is TGTGCCAGCAGCTACTCCAGGGCTGGCGGGGACGAGCAGTACTTC. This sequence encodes CASSYSRAGGDEQYF.

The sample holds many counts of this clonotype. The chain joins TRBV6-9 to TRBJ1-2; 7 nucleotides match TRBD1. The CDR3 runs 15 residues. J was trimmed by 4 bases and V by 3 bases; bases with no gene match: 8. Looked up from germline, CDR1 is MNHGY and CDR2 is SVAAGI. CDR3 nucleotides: TGTGCCAGCAGTTACTCTTTACAGGGGTCCTATGGCTACACCTTC. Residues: CASSYSLQGSYGYTF.

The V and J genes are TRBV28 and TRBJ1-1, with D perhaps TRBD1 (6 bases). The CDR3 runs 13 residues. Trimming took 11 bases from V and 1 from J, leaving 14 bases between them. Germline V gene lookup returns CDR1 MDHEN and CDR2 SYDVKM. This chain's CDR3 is CAGSDSPNTEAFF. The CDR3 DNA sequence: TGTGCCGGATCGGACAGCCCGAACACTGAAGCTTTCTTT.

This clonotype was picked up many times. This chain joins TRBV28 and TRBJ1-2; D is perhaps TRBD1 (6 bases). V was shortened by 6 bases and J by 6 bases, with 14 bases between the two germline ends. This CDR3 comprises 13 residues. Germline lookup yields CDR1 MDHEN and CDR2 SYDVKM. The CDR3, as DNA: TGTGCCAGCAGCGCAGGGGCTCTCCATGGCTACACCTTC. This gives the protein CASSAGALHGYTF.

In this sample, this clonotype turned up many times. CDR3: CSARDLLAHEQYF. The CDR3 DNA follows: TGCAGTGCTAGAGATCTGCTAGCCCACGAGCAGTACTTC. The rearrangement links TRBV20-1 to TRBJ2-7; D perhaps matches TRBD2 (5 bases). Germline CDR1 is DFQATT and CDR2 is SNEGSKA (reference sequence). CDR3 length: 13 residues. V shed 0 bases and J shed 5 bases, with 11 bases lying between them.